This T cell receptor beta chain was retrieved from a study of blood T cell repertoires in COVID-19. Overall study: From the United States, Italy and Spain came samples of acute and convalescent COVID-19. T cells, B-cell-depleted T cells, or PBMCs supplied cDNA or gDNA.

Per the original data handling: Reference gene primers were amplified, and this amplification served to estimate nucleated cell counts. The protocol was immunoSEQ multiplex PCR, while the TCRdb copy is restricted to in-frame clones and leaves out a portion. That table supplies the V and J calls and clone size; D and trimming were determined from the DNA. The table shows about 74,000 clones, with just over 85% occurring only once. Trimming pared 2 bases from V and 0 bases from J, leaving 12 bases between. The CDR3 spans 16 residues. CDR1 is SGHTS and CDR2 is YDEGEE in the germline V gene. The TCR was taken from a woman over 75 with active or convalescent COVID-19. Sequencing input: peripheral blood. This chain connects TRBV5-8 to TRBJ1-3; no clear D gene. CDR3 protein: CASSLSGGSSGNTIYF. CDR3 in DNA: TGTGCCAGCAGCTTATCAGGCGGGAGCTCTGGAAACACCATATATTTT. Together with reference TRBV5-8 and TRBJ1-3, the CDR3 gives the full variable domain: EAGVTQSPTHLIKTRGQQATLRCSPISGHTSVYWYQQALGLGLQFLLWYDEGEERNRGNFPPRFSGRQFPNYSSELNVNALELEDSALYLCASSLSGGSSGNTIYFGEGSWLTVV.